The 27 T cell receptor beta chains given below trace back to one sample, sequenced in a study of identical twins listed by TCRdb under 2016. The library was produced with 5' RACE. Sequencing was performed on an Illumina HiSeq 2000. Clones were called with MiXCR by TCRdb after fastp trimmed the public reads at Q25, and only in-frame beta chains were retained. Each CDR3 protein appears once, grouped with its most common genes and DNA. The sample table shows about 240,000 distinct CDR3 sequences, and roughly 13% are seen once. The leading ten clones occupy 4% to 5% of the sample. These same data were also listed under a study on yellow fever vaccine responses in identical twins.

Sequenced: memory (CD45RO+) T cells sorted from blood. Reading the label with the study, this specimen's cell subset or site is: CD45RO+ enriched T cells. These receptors originate from a woman aged 18-35 years in good health.

The chain has TRBV7-9 and TRBJ1-1, with 8 nucleotides matching TRBD1. The junction had 4 bases not matched to a gene; V was cut back by 3 bases and J by 10 bases. CDR1 is SEHNR and CDR2 is FQNEAQ in the germline V gene (reference sequence). There are 12 residues in the CDR3. The CDR3 loop reads CASSFRQGAAFF. Written as DNA, the CDR3 is TGTGCCAGCAGCTTTAGGCAGGGGGCAGCTTTCTTT.

This clonotype was recorded at least ten times. The chain is built from TRBV28 and TRBJ1-1, with D unresolved. Looked up from germline, CDR1 is MDHEN and CDR2 is SYDVKM. CDR3 length: 13 residues. V was trimmed by 10 bases and J by 0 bases, leaving 12 bases between them. CDR3 protein: CATESYMNTEAFF. The DNA of the CDR3 is TGTGCCACCGAGTCCTACATGAACACTGAAGCTTTCTTT.

The sample holds a few counts of this clonotype. The chain has TRBV9 and TRBJ2-6; D may correspond to TRBD1 or TRBD2 (5 bases each). Germline V CDR1 and CDR2: SGDLS, YYNGEE. This CDR3 is 15 amino acids long. V lost 3 bases to trimming and J lost 1 base, with 8 bases between them. The chain's CDR3 is CASSERGSGANVLTF. The CDR3 coding sequence is TGTGCCAGCAGCGAGAGGGGTTCTGGGGCCAACGTCCTGACTTTC.

This clonotype has just a few counts. An end of the junction does not agree with germline; a read error may underlie this. The J gene is TRBJ2-1, the V gene TRBV7-7; 7 bases line up with TRBD2. Germline values: CDR1 SSHAT, CDR2 FNYEAQ (reference sequence). This CDR3 spans 18 amino acids. CDR3 in amino acids: CASSLLLISSGIYNEQFF. The CDR3 bases are TGTGCTAGCAGCTTATTACTGATTTCTAGCGGAATTTACAATGAGCAGTTCTTC.

The V and J genes are TRBV7-9 and TRBJ1-2, with a weak D call TRBD1 (5 bases). The CDR3 sequence is 15 residues long. Germline V gives CDR1 SEHNR, CDR2 FQNEAQ (reference sequence). V gave up 4 bases and J gave up 0 bases, with 12 bases separating them. CDR3 amino acids: CASSSADTTNYGYTF. The DNA of the CDR3 is TGTGCCAGCAGCTCCGCGGACACAACTAACTATGGCTACACCTTC.

The chain uses TRBV12-3 or TRBV12-4 and TRBJ1-3; 11 bases are a match to TRBD1. With 3 bases clipped from V and 2 bases from J, the junction kept 3 bases outside the gene matches. The CDR3 has 16 amino acids. The CDR3 sequence: CASSLGTGGAGNTIYF. The CDR3 DNA reads as TGTGCCAGCAGTTTGGGGACAGGGGGAGCTGGAAACACCATATATTTT.

The chain employs TRBV7-2 and TRBJ2-7, with unresolved D. The V end lost 5 bases, the J end lost 3 bases, and 14 bases lay between the germline ends. The CDR3 length is 14 residues. Germline V gene data show CDR1 as SGHTA and CDR2 as FQGNSA. DNA of the CDR3: TGTGCCAGCAGCCCCCTTCGTGTGGGCTACGAGCAGTACTTC. It specifies CASSPLRVGYEQYF.

At least ten counts were recorded for this clonotype. The rearrangement links TRBV12-3 or TRBV12-4 to TRBJ2-1; tentative D call: TRBD1 (6 bases). CDR3 length equals 16 residues. V lost 6 bases to trimming and J lost 0 bases, with 15 bases between them. The CDR3 here is CASRTGTTSSYNEQFF. Here the CDR3 DNA reads TGTGCCAGCAGAACCGGGACAACGAGCTCCTACAATGAGCAGTTCTTC.

The V call is TRBV4-1, the J call TRBJ1-5; no clear D gene. The CDR3 extends over 15 amino acids. Trimming left V 0 bases short and J 3 bases short, with 9 bases between. Per germline, CDR1 MGHRA and CDR2 YSYEKL. CDR3 loop: CASSQDPGYNQPQHF. Written as DNA, the CDR3 is TGCGCCAGCAGCCAAGATCCCGGGTACAATCAGCCCCAGCATTTT.

This clonotype came up many times. The chain combines TRBV9 with TRBJ2-2; a possible D gene is TRBD1 (6 bases). The CDR3 is 14 residues long. CDR1 is SGDLS, CDR2 YYNGEE, per germline. Trimming stripped 3 bases from V and 3 bases from J, with 9 bases between. The CDR3 region is CASSGDTYTGELFF. The CDR3 DNA follows: TGTGCCAGCAGCGGGGACACCTACACCGGGGAGCTGTTTTTT.

This clonotype was seen a handful of times. The chain couples TRBV2 to TRBJ2-2; 9 bases fit TRBD1. V trimming: 6 bases; J trimming: 2 bases; junction bases outside the gene matches: 4. CDR3 length: 15 residues. CDR1 is SNHLY, CDR2 FYNNEI, per germline. CDR3 amino acids: CASRVTGGNTGELFF. DNA for the CDR3: TGTGCCAGCAGAGTCACAGGGGGCAACACCGGGGAGCTGTTTTTT.

This clonotype occurred a few times. The chain uses TRBV28 and TRBJ1-5; D possibly corresponds to TRBD1 (6 bases). Germline-derived CDR1 and CDR2 are MDHEN and SYDVKM. Trimming pared 5 bases from V and 7 bases from J, leaving 15 bases between. CDR3 length: 14 residues. The CDR3 here is CASSPFSGTQPQHF. The CDR3 region has the DNA TGTGCCAGCAGTCCGTTTTCGGGGACACAGCCCCAGCATTTT.

This chain joins TRBV29-1 and TRBJ2-7, with D perhaps TRBD2 (6 bases). V lost 3 bases and J lost 1, with 10 bases in between. This CDR3 comprises 13 residues. CDR1 and CDR2 from the germline V gene are SQVTM and ANQGSEA. The CDR3 spells CSVDDSGSYEQYF. The CDR3 coding sequence is TGCAGCGTTGATGACAGCGGGTCCTACGAGCAGTACTTC.

This clonotype turned up a few times. The rearrangement joins TRBV30 to TRBJ2-2, with a weak D call TRBD1 (6 bases). The ends were cut back, 1 base at V and 3 bases at J, with 12 bases in the middle. The CDR3 length is 15 residues. Germline CDR1 and CDR2: GTSNPN and SVGIG (reference sequence). CDR3 loop: CAWSEEDRDTGELFF. DNA for the CDR3: TGTGCCTGGAGTGAGGAGGACAGAGACACCGGGGAGCTGTTTTTT.

The chain is built from TRBV5-4 and TRBJ1-2, with 9 bases aligning to TRBD1. The CDR3 is made up of 15 amino acids. CDR1 and CDR2 from the germline V gene are SGHNT and YYREEE (reference sequence). V lost 2 bases to trimming and J lost 8 bases; unmatched junction nucleotides: 10. The CDR3 is CASSLQGALLGGYTF. The CDR3 DNA is TGTGCCAGCAGCTTACAGGGGGCGCTTTTAGGAGGCTACACCTTC.

This clonotype occurred a few times. The chain carries TRBV7-2 and TRBJ1-1; 9 nucleotides align to TRBD1. After removal of 4 bases from V and 8 bases from J, the junction contained 5 bases not matched to a gene. The length of the CDR3 is 13 residues. Germline CDR1 reads SGHTA; CDR2 reads FQGNSA. The CDR3: CASSSGTGTEAFF. The DNA for the CDR3 is TGTGCCAGCAGCTCCGGGACAGGGACAGAAGCTTTCTTT.

The chain is built from TRBV5-4 and TRBJ2-1; 7 nucleotides agree with TRBD1. Looked up from germline, CDR1 is SGHNT and CDR2 is YYREEE (reference sequence). This CDR3 is 14 amino acids long. J lost 6 bases, V lost 4 bases, and 7 bases had no gene match. CDR3 loop: CASSPTGQPNEQFF. The CDR3 DNA is TGTGCCAGCAGCCCGACGGGACAGCCCAATGAGCAGTTCTTC.

There are many counts of this clonotype. The chain uses TRBV15 and TRBJ2-2; TRBD1 matches 8 bases. Germline V lookup: CDR1 LNHNV, CDR2 YYDKDF (reference sequence). This CDR3 is built from 18 residues. Germline trimming cut 0 bases from V and 4 bases from J; bases unmatched to any gene: 10. This CDR3 reads CATSRDLARTGSTGELFF. For the CDR3, the DNA is TGTGCCACCAGCAGAGATCTGGCCAGGACAGGGTCCACCGGGGAGCTGTTTTTT.

This clonotype has only a few counts. J is TRBJ2-1 and V is TRBV7-3; D remains unclear. The germline gives CDR1 SGHTA, CDR2 FQGTGA. The CDR3 extends over 12 amino acids. V gave up 2 bases and J gave up 9 bases, with 8 bases separating them. CDR3 bases: TGTGCCAGCAGCTTAGGTCTGAGTGAGCAGTTCTTC. It specifies CASSLGLSEQFF.

This chain links TRBV7-2 with TRBJ1-5; TRBD1 is a possible D gene (5 bases). The CDR3 covers 15 residues. With 3 bases removed from V and 3 bases from J, the gap between germline ends came to 12 bases. Germline CDR1 SGHTA, CDR2 FQGNSA. The CDR3 bases are TGTGCCAGCAGCTTTAGCTCAGGGTTCAATCAGCCCCAGCATTTT. Encoded protein: CASSFSSGFNQPQHF.

This clonotype was observed a handful of times. The V call is TRBV7-2, the J call TRBJ1-2; possible D gene TRBD1, 6 bases. The length of the CDR3 is 17 residues. Germline V CDR1 and CDR2: SGHTA, FQGNSA. Trimming left V 4 bases short and J 1 base short, with 19 bases between. As DNA, the CDR3 is TGTGCCAGCAGCTCCCCGCGGGACACCTACCTTAACTATGGCTACACCTTC. This translates into CASSSPRDTYLNYGYTF.

This clonotype has ten or more counts. The germline gene is not matched at one end of the junction; a read error may be the cause. V is TRBV7-6 and J is TRBJ2-2; no clear D. Germline CDR1 is SGHVS and CDR2 is FNYEAQ. This CDR3 has 13 residues. CDR3 loop: CASSFSNSGELFF. CDR3 DNA sequence: TGTGCCAGCAGCTTTTCAAACAGCGGGGAGCTGTTTTTT.

This clonotype was detected only a few times. The chain uses TRBV10-3 and TRBJ2-3; no reliable D call. The V end lost 10 bases, the J end lost 6 bases, and 14 bases lay between the germline ends. Germline lookup yields CDR1 ENHRY and CDR2 SYGVKD. This CDR3 has 12 amino acids. DNA of the CDR3: TGTGCCAGCGCACATCTTACTGATACGCAGTATTTT. Translated: CASAHLTDTQYF.

At least ten counts were recorded for this clonotype. The chain uses TRBV9 and TRBJ2-3; D is ambiguous. The CDR3 loop spans 11 amino acids. Germline-derived CDR1 and CDR2 are SGDLS and YYNGEE. V shed 0 bases and J shed 5 bases, with 1 base lying between them. CDR3 coding DNA: TGTGCCAGCAGCGTAGAAGATACGCAGTATTTT. Translated, it gives CASSVEDTQYF.

This chain joins TRBV4-2 and TRBJ2-1; 7 bases line up with TRBD2. J lost 4 bases, V lost 8 bases, and 17 bases had no gene match. The CDR3 covers 17 residues. From germline, CDR1 is LGHNA and CDR2 YNFKEQ. CDR3 nucleotides: TGTGCCAGCGGCGGGGGAGGACATGGGGGGGATTACAATGAGCAGTTCTTC. Its translation is CASGGGGHGGDYNEQFF.

The chain employs TRBV5-1 and TRBJ2-2; D is uncertain. The CDR3 is 12 residues long. CDR1 SGHRS and CDR2 YFSETQ come from the germline V gene. V was shortened by 4 bases and J by 3 bases, with 4 bases between the two germline ends. The CDR3 DNA reads TGCGCCAGCAGCGTGTACACCGGGGAGCTGTTTTTT. As protein: CASSVYTGELFF.

This clonotype was seen more than once but under ten times. This chain uses TRBV14 with TRBJ2-7, with D possibly being TRBD2 (5 bases). Germline CDR1 SGHDN, CDR2 FVKESK. Trimming pared 0 bases from V and 10 bases from J, leaving 10 bases between. The CDR3 extends over 12 amino acids. CDR3 in DNA: TGTGCCAGCAGCCAAGATCGAGGGAATCAGTACTTC. It is translated as CASSQDRGNQYF.